The 8 T cell receptor beta chains listed next were all sequenced from one sample in a study of Tregs in tolerant kidney transplant recipients. Profiling relied on immunoSEQ multiplex PCR, and the TCRdb table lists in-frame clones only, not all of them. The sample records about 110,000 clones, nearly 90% being singletons. Sequenced here: CD4+ T cells from blood, sampled before the transplant. These receptors originate from a human donor who received a combined kidney and bone marrow transplant.

This clone was counted between two and nine times. The CDR3 DNA sequence: TGTGCCATCAGTGAGTCGGGTGGAGATGGCTACACCTTC. Its translation: CAISESGGDGYTF. The chain has TRBV10-3 and TRBJ1-2; D is unclear. CDR1 and CDR2 from the germline V gene are ENHRY and SYGVKD. The V end lost 0 bases, the J end lost 6 bases, and 8 bases lay between the germline ends. This CDR3 spans 13 amino acids.

This chain connects TRBV29-1 to TRBJ1-2, with D hard to call. CDR3 length: 15 amino acids. The germline V gene has CDR1 SQVTM and CDR2 ANQGSEA. V dropped 3 bases and J dropped 1 base, with 15 bases sitting between them. Here the CDR3 reads CSVEETATFNYGYTF. CDR3 DNA sequence: TGCAGCGTTGAGGAGACGGCAACTTTTAACTATGGCTACACCTTC.

This chain uses TRBV6-6 with TRBJ2-7; the match to TRBD2 covers 14 bases. This CDR3 region has 15 residues. V shed 4 bases, J shed 9 bases, and the junction held 8 bases outside the gene matches. The V gene's germline CDR1 is MNHNY and CDR2 SVGAGI (reference sequence). The CDR3 is CASSFGGLAGVRQYF. In nucleotides, the CDR3 is TGTGCCAGCAGTTTTGGGGGACTAGCGGGAGTTCGGCAGTACTTC.

The rearrangement uses TRBV7-6 and TRBJ2-2, with TRBD2 matching over 8 bases. Per the germline V gene, CDR1 is SGHVS and CDR2 is FNYEAQ. The CDR3 is 12 residues long. V dropped 3 bases and J dropped 14; count of bases not matched to a gene: 5. The CDR3 here is CASSLPGTRLFF. The CDR3 DNA follows: TGTGCCAGCAGCTTGCCCGGGACTAGACTGTTTTTT.

The CDR3 reads CASSSHDSIRSNQPQHF. The CDR3 DNA sequence: TGTGCCAGCAGCTCACATGATTCGATTCGAAGCAATCAGCCCCAGCATTTT. The rearrangement uses TRBV7-8 and TRBJ1-5; D gene ambiguous. CDR1 and CDR2 from the germline V gene are SGHVS and FQNEAQ. V was shortened by 4 bases and J by 1 base, with 17 bases between the two germline ends. The CDR3 runs to 17 residues. Using reference TRBV7-8 and TRBJ1-5 for the parts outside the CDR3, the full variable domain is GAGVSQSPRYKVAKRGQDVALRCDPISGHVSLFWYQQALGQGPEFLTYFQNEAQLDKSGLPSDRFFAERPEGSVSTLKIQRTQQEDSAVYLCASSSHDSIRSNQPQHFGDGTRLSIL.

The V call is TRBV15, the J call TRBJ1-5; no firm D call. In germline, CDR1 is LNHNV, CDR2 YYDKDF (reference sequence). The CDR3 extends over 14 amino acids. V lost 0 bases and J 4 bases, leaving 7 bases between the germline ends. For the CDR3, the DNA is TGTGCCACCAGCAGAGATCTAGTGAATCAGCCCCAGCATTTT. Translating it yields CATSRDLVNQPQHF.

The rearrangement links TRBV4-2 to TRBJ1-2; D gene uncertain. The CDR3 sequence is 15 residues long. CDR1 and CDR2 from the germline V gene are LGHNA and YNFKEQ. The V end was cut by 4 bases, the J end by 8 bases, with 20 bases between. This chain's CDR3 is CASSRVEGVYEGYTF. CDR3 DNA: TGTGCCAGCAGCCGAGTGGAGGGCGTCTACGAGGGCTACACCTTC.

This chain links TRBV5-1 with TRBJ2-3; 9 bases line up with TRBD1. Germline values: CDR1 SGHRS, CDR2 YFSETQ. The trim removed 5 bases at V and 3 bases at J, leaving 10 bases unmatched. This CDR3 region has 16 residues. CDR3 nucleotides: TGCGCCAGCAGGGAAAGGGCGGGACAGGGAACAGATACGCAGTATTTT. This encodes CASRERAGQGTDTQYF. The full variable domain, completed using reference TRBV5-1 and TRBJ2-3, is KAGVTQTPRYLIKTRGQQVTLSCSPISGHRSVSWYQQTPGQGLQFLFEYFSETQRNKGNFPGRFSGRQFSNSRSEMNVSTLELGDSALYLCASRERAGQGTDTQYFGPGTRLTVL.